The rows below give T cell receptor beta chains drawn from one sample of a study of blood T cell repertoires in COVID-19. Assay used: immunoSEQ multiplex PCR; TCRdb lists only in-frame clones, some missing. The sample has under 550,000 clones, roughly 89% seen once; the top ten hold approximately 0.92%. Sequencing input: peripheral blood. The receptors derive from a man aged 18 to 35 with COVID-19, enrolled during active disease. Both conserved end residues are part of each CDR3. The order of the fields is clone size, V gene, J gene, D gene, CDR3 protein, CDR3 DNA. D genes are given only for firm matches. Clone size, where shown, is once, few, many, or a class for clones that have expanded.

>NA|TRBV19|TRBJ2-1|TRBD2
CASSNSGRGSYNEQFF
TGTGCCAGTAGTAACAGCGGGAGGGGGTCCTACAATGAGCAGTTCTTC
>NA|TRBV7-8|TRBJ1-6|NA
CASSTTGEASPLHF
TGTGCCAGCAGTACTACGGGGGAAGCTTCACCCCTCCACTTT
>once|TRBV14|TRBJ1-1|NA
CASSYTSNTEAFF
TGTGCCAGCAGTTATACATCGAACACTGAAGCTTTCTTT
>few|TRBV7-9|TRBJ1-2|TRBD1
CASSATTGMRGYTF
TGTGCCAGCAGCGCCACGACAGGGATGAGGGGCTACACCTTC
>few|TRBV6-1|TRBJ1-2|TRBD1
CASSEGTGEGYTF
TGTGCCAGCAGTGAAGGAACAGGGGAAGGCTACACCTTC
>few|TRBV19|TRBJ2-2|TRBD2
CATSVAGGTGELFF
TGTGCCACCTCAGTAGCGGGAGGCACCGGGGAGCTGTTTTTT
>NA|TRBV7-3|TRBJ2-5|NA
CASSGTPQETQYF
TGTGCCAGCAGCGGGACTCCCCAAGAGACCCAGTACTTC
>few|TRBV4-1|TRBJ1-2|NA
CASSLLDSVNYGYTF
TGCGCCAGCAGCCTTCTCGACAGCGTCAATTATGGCTACACCTTC
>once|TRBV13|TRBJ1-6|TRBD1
CASRPGQGQLSYNSPLHF
TGTGCCAGCAGACCGGGACAGGGTCAACTTTCCTATAATTCACCCCTCCACTTT
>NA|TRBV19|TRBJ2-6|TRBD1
CASSTGTGRSSGANVLTF
TGTGCCAGTAGTACTGGGACAGGGCGAAGCTCTGGGGCCAACGTCCTGACTTTC
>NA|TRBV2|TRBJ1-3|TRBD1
CASSEEGTGGNTIYF
TGTGCCAGCAGTGAAGAGGGGACAGGTGGAAACACCATATATTTT
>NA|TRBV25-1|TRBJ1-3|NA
CASSDRGPGNTIYF
TGTGCCAGCAGTGACAGGGGCCCTGGAAACACCATATATTTT
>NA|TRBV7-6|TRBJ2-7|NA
CASSWGSTYEQYF
TGTGCCAGCAGCTGGGGCAGCACCTACGAGCAGTACTTC
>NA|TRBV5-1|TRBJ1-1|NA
CASSLTASTSNTEAFF
TGCGCCAGCAGCTTGACGGCTAGTACCTCGAACACTGAAGCTTTCTTT
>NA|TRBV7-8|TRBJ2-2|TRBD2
CASSPGLAGATGELFF
TGTGCCAGCAGCCCCGGACTAGCGGGAGCGACCGGGGAGCTGTTTTTT
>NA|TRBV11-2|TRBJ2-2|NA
CASSLERTNTGELFF
TGTGCCAGCAGCTTAGAGAGGACGAACACCGGGGAGCTGTTTTTT
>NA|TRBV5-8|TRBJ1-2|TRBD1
CASSTRTGLYGYTF
TGTGCCAGCAGCACAAGGACAGGGCTTTATGGCTACACCTTC
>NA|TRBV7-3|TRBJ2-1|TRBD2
CASSFSGIPYNEQFF
TGTGCCAGCAGCTTTAGCGGGATCCCCTACAATGAGCAGTTCTTC
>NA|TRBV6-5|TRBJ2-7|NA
CATGHSVIPPYEQYF
TGTGCCACGGGACATTCAGTAATACCCCCCTACGAGCAGTACTTC
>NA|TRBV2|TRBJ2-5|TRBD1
CASRKKQGRETQYF
TGTGCCAGCCGTAAAAAACAGGGGAGAGAGACCCAGTACTTC
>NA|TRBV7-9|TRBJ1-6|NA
CASSSTGSSYNSPLHF
TGTGCCAGCAGCTCGACAGGCAGCTCCTATAATTCACCCCTCCACTTT
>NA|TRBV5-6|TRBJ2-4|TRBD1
CASSFDRGTVNIQYF
TGTGCCAGCAGCTTCGACAGGGGGACCGTAAACATTCAGTACTTC
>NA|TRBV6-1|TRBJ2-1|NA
CASSDDSENEQFF
TGTGCCAGCAGTGACGATAGCGAGAATGAGCAGTTCTTC
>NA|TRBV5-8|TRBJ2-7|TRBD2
CASSSPGLARVYEQYF
TGTGCCAGCAGCTCGCCGGGACTAGCGAGGGTCTACGAGCAGTACTTC
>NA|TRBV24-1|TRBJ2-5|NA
CATSDAGTGLGETQYF
TGTGCCACCAGTGATGCGGGGACGGGACTCGGGGAGACCCAGTACTTC
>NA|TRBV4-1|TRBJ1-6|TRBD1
CASSQPRDRGYNSPLHF
TGCGCCAGCAGCCAACCAAGGGACAGGGGCTATAATTCACCCCTCCACTTT
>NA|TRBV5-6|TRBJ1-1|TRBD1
CASSTPTGGTEAFF
TGTGCCAGCAGCACCCCGACAGGGGGCACTGAAGCTTTCTTT
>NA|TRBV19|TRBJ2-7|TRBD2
CASRPTSGGAYEQYF
TGTGCCAGTAGGCCGACTAGCGGGGGGGCCTACGAGCAGTACTTC
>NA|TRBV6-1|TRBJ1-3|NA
CASSEWPGNTIYF
TGTGCCAGCAGTGAATGGCCGGGAAACACCATATATTTT
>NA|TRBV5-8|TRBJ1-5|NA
CASSSIRVTHQPQHF
TGTGCCAGCAGCTCGATCAGGGTTACGCATCAGCCCCAGCATTTT
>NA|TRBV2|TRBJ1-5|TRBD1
CASDGTENQPQHF
TGTGCCAGCGACGGGACAGAGAATCAGCCCCAGCATTTT
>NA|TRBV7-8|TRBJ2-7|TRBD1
CASSFGAGTDYYEQYF
TGTGCCAGCAGCTTTGGAGCCGGGACAGACTACTACGAGCAGTACTTC
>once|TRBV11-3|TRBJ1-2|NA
CASSLGGNGYTF
TGTGCCAGCAGCTTAGGAGGGAACGGCTACACCTTC
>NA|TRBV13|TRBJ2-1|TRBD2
CASIPPGGLYEQFF
TGTGCCAGCATTCCTCCGGGGGGATTATATGAGCAGTTCTTC
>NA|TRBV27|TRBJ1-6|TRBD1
CASSSTGIRAPLHF
TGTGCCAGCAGTTCGACAGGGATTAGGGCACCCCTCCACTTT
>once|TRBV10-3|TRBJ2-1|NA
CAIQESSYNEQFF
TGTGCCATACAGGAAAGCTCCTACAATGAGCAGTTCTTC
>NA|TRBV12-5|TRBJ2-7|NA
CASLSSEGGEQYF
TGTGCTAGCCTGAGCTCGGAAGGAGGCGAGCAGTACTTC
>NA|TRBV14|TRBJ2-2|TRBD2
CASSQDYTSGRTGELFF
TGTGCCAGCAGCCAAGATTACACTAGCGGGAGAACCGGGGAGCTGTTTTTT
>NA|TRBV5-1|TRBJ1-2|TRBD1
CASSVQGDGYTF
TGCGCCAGCAGCGTACAGGGGGATGGCTACACCTTC
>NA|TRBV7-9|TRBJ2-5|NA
CASSLPQGWGYF
TGTGCCAGCAGCTTACCGCAGGGCTGGGGGTACTTC
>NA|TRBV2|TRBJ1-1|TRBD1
CAGATGGFTEAFF
TGTGCCGGTGCTACAGGGGGTTTCACTGAAGCTTTCTTT
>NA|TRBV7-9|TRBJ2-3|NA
CASSLGGGRVDTQYF
TGTGCCAGCAGCTTAGGCGGAGGCCGGGTAGATACGCAGTATTTT
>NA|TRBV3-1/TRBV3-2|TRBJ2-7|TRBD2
CASSQPGLAVYEQYF
TGTGCCAGCAGCCAACCGGGACTAGCTGTCTACGAGCAGTACTTC
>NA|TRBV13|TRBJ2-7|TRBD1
CASSLVGTGPNEQYF
TGTGCCAGCAGCTTAGTCGGGACAGGGCCCAACGAGCAGTACTTC
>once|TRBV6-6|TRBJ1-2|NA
CASSYEGVYGYTF
TGTGCCAGCAGTTACGAGGGGGTCTATGGCTACACCTTC
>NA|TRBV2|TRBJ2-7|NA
CASTLDSVSYEQYF
TGTGCCAGCACATTGGACAGTGTCTCCTACGAGCAGTACTTC
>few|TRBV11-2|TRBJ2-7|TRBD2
CASSDPRTSGSYEQYF
TGTGCCAGCAGCGATCCCCGGACTAGCGGATCCTACGAGCAGTACTTC
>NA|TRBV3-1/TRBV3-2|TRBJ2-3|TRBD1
CASSHRDSHTDTQYF
TGTGCCAGCAGCCACCGGGACAGCCACACAGATACGCAGTATTTT